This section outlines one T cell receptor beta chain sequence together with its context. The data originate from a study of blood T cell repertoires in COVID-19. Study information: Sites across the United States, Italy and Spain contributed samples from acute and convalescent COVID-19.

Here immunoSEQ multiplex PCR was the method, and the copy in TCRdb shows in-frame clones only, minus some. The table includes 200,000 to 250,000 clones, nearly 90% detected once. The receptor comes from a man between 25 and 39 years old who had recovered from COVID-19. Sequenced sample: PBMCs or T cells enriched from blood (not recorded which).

The CDR3: CASRYRQGGYTF. The CDR3 region has the DNA TGTGCAAGTCGGTACAGACAGGGTGGCTACACCTTC. The chain has TRBV12-2 and TRBJ1-2; TRBD1 is the table's D call, not checked against the DNA. TRBV12-2 corresponds to a pseudogene. This CDR3 is 12 amino acids long.